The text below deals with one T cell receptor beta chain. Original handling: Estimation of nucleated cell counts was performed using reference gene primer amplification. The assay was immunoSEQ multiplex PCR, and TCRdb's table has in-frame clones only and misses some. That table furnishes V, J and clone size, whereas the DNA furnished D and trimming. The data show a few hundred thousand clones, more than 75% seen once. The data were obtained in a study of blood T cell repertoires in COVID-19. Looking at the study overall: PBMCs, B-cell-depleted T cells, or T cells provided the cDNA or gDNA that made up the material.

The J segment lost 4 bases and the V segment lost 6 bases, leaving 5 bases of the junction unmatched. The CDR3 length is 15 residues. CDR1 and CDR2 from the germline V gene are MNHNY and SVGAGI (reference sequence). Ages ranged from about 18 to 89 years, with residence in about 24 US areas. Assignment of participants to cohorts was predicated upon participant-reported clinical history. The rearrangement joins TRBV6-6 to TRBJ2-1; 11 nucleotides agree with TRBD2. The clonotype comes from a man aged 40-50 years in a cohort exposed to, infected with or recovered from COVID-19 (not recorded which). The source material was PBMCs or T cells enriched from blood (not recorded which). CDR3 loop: CASSVAGGPYNEQFF. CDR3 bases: TGTGCCAGCAGCGTAGCGGGAGGGCCGTACAATGAGCAGTTCTTC.